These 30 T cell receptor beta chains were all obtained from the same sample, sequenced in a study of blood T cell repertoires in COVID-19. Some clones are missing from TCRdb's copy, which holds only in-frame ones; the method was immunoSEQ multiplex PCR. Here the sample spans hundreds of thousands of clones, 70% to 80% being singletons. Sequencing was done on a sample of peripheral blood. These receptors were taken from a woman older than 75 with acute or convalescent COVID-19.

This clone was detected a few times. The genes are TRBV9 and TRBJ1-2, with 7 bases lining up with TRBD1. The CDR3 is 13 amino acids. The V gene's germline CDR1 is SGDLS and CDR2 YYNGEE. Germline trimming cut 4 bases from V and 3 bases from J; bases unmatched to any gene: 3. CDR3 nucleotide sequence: TGTGCCAGCAGCCCCGGGACAGACTATGGCTACACCTTC. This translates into CASSPGTDYGYTF.

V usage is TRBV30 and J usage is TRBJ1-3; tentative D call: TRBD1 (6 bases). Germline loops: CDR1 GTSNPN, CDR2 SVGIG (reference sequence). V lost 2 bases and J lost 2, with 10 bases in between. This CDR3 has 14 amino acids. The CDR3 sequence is CAWSWTAPGNTIYF. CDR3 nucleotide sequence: TGTGCCTGGAGTTGGACAGCGCCTGGAAACACCATATATTTT.

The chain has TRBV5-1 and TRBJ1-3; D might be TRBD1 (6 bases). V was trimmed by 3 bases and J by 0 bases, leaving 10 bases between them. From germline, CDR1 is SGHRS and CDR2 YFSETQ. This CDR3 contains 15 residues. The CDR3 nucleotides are TGCGCCAGCAGCTCAGACAGGCCCTCTGGAAACACCATATATTTT. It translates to CASSSDRPSGNTIYF.

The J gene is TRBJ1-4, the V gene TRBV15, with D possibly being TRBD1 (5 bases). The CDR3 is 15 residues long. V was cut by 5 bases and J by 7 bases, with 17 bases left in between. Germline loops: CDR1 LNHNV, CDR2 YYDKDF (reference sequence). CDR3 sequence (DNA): TGTGCCACCAGCCGATCGCGGGGCTCCCGTGAAAAACTGTTTTTT. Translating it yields CATSRSRGSREKLFF.

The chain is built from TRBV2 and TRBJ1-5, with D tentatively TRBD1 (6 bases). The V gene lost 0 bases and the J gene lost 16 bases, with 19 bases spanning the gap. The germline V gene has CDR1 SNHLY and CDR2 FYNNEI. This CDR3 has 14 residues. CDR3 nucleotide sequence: TGTGCCAGCAGTGAAGCGCGGCGGGGGCTCGCCCCCCATTTT. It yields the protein CASSEARRGLAPHF.

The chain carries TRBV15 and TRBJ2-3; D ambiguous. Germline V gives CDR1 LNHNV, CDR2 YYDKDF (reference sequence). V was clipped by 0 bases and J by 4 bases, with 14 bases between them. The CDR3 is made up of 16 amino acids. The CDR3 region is CATSRDRRVWSDTQYF. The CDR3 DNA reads TGTGCCACCAGCAGAGATCGACGGGTTTGGTCAGATACGCAGTATTTT.

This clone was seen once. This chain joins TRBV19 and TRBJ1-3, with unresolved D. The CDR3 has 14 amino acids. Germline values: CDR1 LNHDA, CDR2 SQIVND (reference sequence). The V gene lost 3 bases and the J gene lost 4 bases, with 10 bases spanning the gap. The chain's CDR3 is CASSIRRKGNTIYF. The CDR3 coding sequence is TGTGCCAGTAGTATTCGGCGGAAAGGAAACACCATATATTTT.

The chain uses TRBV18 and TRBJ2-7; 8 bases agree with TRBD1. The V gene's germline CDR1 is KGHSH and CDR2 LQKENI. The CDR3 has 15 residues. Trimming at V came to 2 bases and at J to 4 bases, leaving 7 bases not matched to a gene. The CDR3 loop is CASSPSAGGNYEQYF. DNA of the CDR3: TGTGCCAGCTCACCAAGCGCAGGGGGCAATTACGAGCAGTACTTC.

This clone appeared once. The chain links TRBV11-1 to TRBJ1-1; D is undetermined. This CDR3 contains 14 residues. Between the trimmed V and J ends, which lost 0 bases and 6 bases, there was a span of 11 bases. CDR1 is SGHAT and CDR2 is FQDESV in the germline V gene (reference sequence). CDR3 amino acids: CASSLAFSGAEAFF. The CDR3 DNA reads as TGTGCCAGCAGCTTAGCTTTTTCCGGGGCTGAAGCTTTCTTT.

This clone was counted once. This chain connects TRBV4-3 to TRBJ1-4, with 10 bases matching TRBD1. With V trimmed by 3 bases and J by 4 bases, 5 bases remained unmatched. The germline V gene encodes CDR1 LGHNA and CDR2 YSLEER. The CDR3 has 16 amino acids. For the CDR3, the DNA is TGCGCCAGCAGCCAGACAGGGGGCTTGGGTAATGAAAAACTGTTTTTT. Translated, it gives CASSQTGGLGNEKLFF.

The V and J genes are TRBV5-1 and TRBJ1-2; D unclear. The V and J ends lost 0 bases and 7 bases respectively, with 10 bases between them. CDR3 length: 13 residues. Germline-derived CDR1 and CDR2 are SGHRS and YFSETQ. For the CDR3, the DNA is TGCGCCAGCAGCTTGGATGTGCCGGGTGGCTACACCTTC. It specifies CASSLDVPGGYTF. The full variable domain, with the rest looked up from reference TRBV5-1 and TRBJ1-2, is KAGVTQTPRYLIKTRGQQVTLSCSPISGHRSVSWYQQTPGQGLQFLFEYFSETQRNKGNFPGRFSGRQFSNSRSEMNVSTLELGDSALYLCASSLDVPGGYTFGSGTRLTVV.

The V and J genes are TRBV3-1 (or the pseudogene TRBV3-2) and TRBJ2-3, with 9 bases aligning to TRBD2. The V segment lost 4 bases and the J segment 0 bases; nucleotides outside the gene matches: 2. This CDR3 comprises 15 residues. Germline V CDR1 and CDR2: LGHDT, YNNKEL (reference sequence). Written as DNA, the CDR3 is TGTGCCAGCAGCCTTGGACTAGCGAGCACAGATACGCAGTATTTT. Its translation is CASSLGLASTDTQYF.

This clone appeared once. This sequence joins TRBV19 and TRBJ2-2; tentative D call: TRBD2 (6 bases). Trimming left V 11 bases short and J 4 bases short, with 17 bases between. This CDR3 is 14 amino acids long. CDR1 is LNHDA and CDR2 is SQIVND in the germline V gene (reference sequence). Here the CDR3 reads CARPSERSTGELFF. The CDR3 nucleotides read TGTGCCCGGCCTAGCGAGCGATCCACCGGGGAGCTGTTTTTT.

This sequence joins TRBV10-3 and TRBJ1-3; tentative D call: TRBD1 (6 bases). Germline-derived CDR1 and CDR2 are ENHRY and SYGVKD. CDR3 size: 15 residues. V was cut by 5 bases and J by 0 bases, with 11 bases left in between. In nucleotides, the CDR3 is TGTGCCATCAGTAGACAGGTTAGCTCTGGAAACACCATATATTTT. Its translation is CAISRQVSSGNTIYF.

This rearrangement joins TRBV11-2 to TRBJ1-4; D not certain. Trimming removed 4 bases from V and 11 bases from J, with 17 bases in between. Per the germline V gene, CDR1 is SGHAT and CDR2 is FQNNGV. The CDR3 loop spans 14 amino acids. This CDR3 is CASSSLNDIGKLFF. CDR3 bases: TGTGCCAGCAGCTCCCTCAACGACATCGGCAAACTGTTTTTT.

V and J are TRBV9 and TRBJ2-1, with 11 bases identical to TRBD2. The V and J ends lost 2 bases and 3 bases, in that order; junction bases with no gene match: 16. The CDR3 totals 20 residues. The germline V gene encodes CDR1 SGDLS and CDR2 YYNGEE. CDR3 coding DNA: TGTGCCAGCAGCGTGGAAATATCATCACTAGCGGGGGACCTCTACAATGAGCAGTTCTTC. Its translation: CASSVEISSLAGDLYNEQFF.

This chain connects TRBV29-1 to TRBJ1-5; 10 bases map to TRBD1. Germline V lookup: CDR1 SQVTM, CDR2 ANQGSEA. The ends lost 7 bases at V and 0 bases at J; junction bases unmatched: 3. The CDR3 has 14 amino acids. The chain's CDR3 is CSGGQGYSNQPQHF. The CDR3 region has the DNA TGCAGCGGGGGACAGGGGTATAGCAATCAGCCCCAGCATTTT.

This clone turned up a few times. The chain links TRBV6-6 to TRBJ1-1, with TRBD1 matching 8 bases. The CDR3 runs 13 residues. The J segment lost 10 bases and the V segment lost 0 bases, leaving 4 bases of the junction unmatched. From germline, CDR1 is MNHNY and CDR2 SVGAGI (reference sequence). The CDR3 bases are TGTGCCAGCAGTTACTCACAGGGGGAAGTAGCTTTCTTT. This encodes CASSYSQGEVAFF.

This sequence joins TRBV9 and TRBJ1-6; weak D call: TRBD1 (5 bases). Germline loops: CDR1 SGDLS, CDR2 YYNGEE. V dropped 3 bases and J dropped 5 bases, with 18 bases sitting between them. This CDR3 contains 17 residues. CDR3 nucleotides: TGTGCCAGCAGCGCCCAAGGCGGGGCCGGGAATAATTCACCCCTCCACTTT. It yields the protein CASSAQGGAGNNSPLHF.

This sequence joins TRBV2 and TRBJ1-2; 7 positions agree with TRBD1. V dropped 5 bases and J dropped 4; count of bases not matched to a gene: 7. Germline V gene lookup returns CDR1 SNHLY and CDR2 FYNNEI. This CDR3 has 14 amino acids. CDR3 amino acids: CASSPGTASYGYTF. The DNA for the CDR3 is TGTGCCAGCAGTCCCGGGACAGCCAGCTATGGCTACACCTTC.

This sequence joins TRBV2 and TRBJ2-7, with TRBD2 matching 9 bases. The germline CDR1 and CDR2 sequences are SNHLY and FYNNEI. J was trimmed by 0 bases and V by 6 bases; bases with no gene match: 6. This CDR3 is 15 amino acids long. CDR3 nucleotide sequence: TGTGCCAGCAGCCCTAGCGGGACCATCTCCTACGAGCAGTACTTC. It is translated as CASSPSGTISYEQYF.

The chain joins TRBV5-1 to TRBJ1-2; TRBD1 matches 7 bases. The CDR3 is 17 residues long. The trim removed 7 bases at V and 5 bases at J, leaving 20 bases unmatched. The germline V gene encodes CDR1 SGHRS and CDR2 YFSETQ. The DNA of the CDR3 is TGCGCCAGCCGAGTGCAGGCCCAATCCAACAGGGGTTATGGCTACACCTTC. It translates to CASRVQAQSNRGYGYTF.

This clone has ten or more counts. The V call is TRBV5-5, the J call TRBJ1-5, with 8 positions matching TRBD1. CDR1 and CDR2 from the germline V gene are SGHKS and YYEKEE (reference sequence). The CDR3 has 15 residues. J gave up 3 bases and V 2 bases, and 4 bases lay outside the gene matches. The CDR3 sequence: CASSLWTGNNQPQHF. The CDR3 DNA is TGTGCCAGCAGCTTATGGACAGGGAACAATCAGCCCCAGCATTTT.

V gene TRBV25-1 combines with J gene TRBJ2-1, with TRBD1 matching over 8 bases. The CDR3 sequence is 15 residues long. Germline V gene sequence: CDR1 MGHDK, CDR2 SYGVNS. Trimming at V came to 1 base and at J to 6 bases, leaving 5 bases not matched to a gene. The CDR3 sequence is CASSESGGGGNEQFF. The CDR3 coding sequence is TGTGCCAGCAGTGAATCAGGGGGCGGAGGCAATGAGCAGTTCTTC.

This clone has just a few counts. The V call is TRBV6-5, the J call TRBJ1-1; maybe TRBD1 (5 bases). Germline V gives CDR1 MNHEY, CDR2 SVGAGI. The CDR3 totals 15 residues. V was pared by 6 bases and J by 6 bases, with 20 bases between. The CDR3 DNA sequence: TGTGCCAGCAGCCAAAGCTCGGGGGGTTACTCTGAAGCTTTCTTT. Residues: CASSQSSGGYSEAFF.

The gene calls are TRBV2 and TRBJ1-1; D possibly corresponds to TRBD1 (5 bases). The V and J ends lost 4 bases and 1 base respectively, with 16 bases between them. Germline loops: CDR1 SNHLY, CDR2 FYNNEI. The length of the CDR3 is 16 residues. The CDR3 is CASSVGDWGGNTEAFF. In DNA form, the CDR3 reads TGTGCCAGCAGTGTGGGGGATTGGGGAGGGAACACTGAAGCTTTCTTT.

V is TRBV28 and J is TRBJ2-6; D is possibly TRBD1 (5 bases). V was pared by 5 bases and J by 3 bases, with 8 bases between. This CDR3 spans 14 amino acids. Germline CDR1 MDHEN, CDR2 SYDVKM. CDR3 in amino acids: CASSDSLGANVLTF. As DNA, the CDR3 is TGTGCCAGCAGTGACAGCCTTGGGGCCAACGTCCTGACTTTC.

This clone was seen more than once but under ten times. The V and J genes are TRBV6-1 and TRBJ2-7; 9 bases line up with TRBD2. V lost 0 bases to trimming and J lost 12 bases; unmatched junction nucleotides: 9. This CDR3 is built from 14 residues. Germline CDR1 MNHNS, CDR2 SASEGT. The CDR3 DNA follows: TGTGCCAGCAGTGAAGCGCTGGGGCGGGAGGGTTTGTACTTC. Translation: CASSEALGREGLYF.

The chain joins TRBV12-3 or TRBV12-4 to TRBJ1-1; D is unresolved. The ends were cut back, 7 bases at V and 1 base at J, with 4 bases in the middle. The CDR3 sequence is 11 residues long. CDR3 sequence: CASIKNTEAFF. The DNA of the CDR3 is TGTGCCAGCATTAAGAACACTGAAGCTTTCTTT.

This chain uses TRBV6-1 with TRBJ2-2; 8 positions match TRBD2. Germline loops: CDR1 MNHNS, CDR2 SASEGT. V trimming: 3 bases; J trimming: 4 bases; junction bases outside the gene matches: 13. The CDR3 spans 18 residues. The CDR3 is CASSEHSLSSGGTGELFF. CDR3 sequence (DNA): TGTGCCAGCAGTGAGCACTCCCTATCCAGCGGGGGCACCGGGGAGCTGTTTTTT.